These T cell receptor beta chains were read from a single sample in a study of graft-versus-host responses after intestinal transplantation. Some clones are missing from TCRdb's copy, which holds only in-frame ones; the method was immunoSEQ multiplex PCR. The sample lists more than 10,000 clones, 60% to 85% occurring once. The specimen comprised PBMCs, sampled nearly 500 days after intestinal transplant. The receptors originated from a human patient who received an intestinal transplant, so some T cells may come from the graft donor. Both conserved end residues are part of each CDR3. D genes are given only for firm matches. Part of the rows lack a size; the others show once, few, many or a class for expanded clones.

d_call	v_call	j_call	clone_size	cdr3_aa	cdr3_nt
TRBD2	TRBV7-3	TRBJ2-1	.	CASSLLAGGPGWEQFF	TGTGCCAGCAGCTTACTAGCGGGAGGGCCCGGGTGGGAGCAGTTCTTC
.	TRBV9	TRBJ2-1	.	CASSPEERFTYNEQFF	TGTGCCAGCAGCCCCGAAGAGCGCTTTACCTACAATGAGCAGTTCTTC
.	TRBV4-1	TRBJ1-2	once	CASSQEVSGYGYTF	TGCGCCAGCAGCCAAGAGGTATCGGGGTATGGCTACACCTTC
TRBD2	TRBV9	TRBJ2-1	.	CASSVFAGEVSYNEQFF	TGTGCCAGCAGCGTATTTGCGGGAGAGGTCTCCTACAATGAGCAGTTCTTC
.	TRBV12-2	TRBJ2-6	.	CASRVDFSTQSRANVLTF	TGTGCAAGTCGCGTCGATTTCTCCACACAAAGTCGGGCCAACGTCCTGACTTTC
.	TRBV19	TRBJ2-1	.	CASSILGNEQFF	TGTGCCAGTAGTATTCTGGGGAATGAGCAGTTCTTC
.	TRBV10-2	TRBJ2-7	.	CASSEPGLIYEQYF	TGCGCCAGCAGTGAACCAGGGTTAATCTACGAGCAGTACTTC
TRBD1	TRBV6-4	TRBJ1-2	once	CASSETGRTGYTF	TGTGCCAGCAGTGAGACAGGGCGGACTGGCTACACCTTC
.	TRBV30	TRBJ1-2	.	CAWSNTVAYGYTF	TGTGCCTGGAGCAATACGGTGGCCTATGGCTACACCTTC
.	TRBV6-1	TRBJ2-7	.	CASSDQVGYEQYF	TGTGCCAGCAGTGACCAGGTGGGTTACGAGCAGTACTTC
.	TRBV5-6	TRBJ1-2	.	CASSFGGSANYGYTF	TGTGCCAGCAGCTTCGGGGGGTCAGCTAACTATGGCTACACCTTC
.	TRBV28	TRBJ2-7	.	CASSLGRSSYEQYF	TGTGCCAGCAGCCTCGGACGGAGCTCCTACGAGCAGTACTTC
.	TRBV18	TRBJ2-1	once	CASSPLTVGHSNEQFF	TGTGCCAGCTCACCACTGACCGTAGGACACAGCAATGAGCAGTTCTTC
TRBD1	TRBV5-1	TRBJ2-7	.	CASSPDRGSYEQYF	TGCGCCAGCAGCCCCGACAGGGGGTCCTACGAGCAGTACTTC
.	TRBV6-4	TRBJ2-1	.	CASSPEVGEQFF	TGTGCCAGCAGTCCAGAAGTGGGTGAGCAGTTCTTC
TRBD2	TRBV6-5	TRBJ2-3	.	CASSYSGWGGTQYF	TGTGCCAGCAGTTACTCGGGATGGGGGGGTACGCAGTATTTT
.	TRBV6-4	TRBJ1-1	.	CASSDSNPGRAFF	TGTGCCAGCAGTGACTCGAATCCAGGTCGAGCTTTCTTT
TRBD1	TRBV19	TRBJ2-7	.	CASSNQGARNYEQYF	TGTGCCAGTAGTAACCAGGGGGCGCGAAACTACGAGCAGTACTTC
TRBD2	TRBV25-1	TRBJ2-1	.	CASTQTGTSGNEQFF	TGTGCCAGCACCCAAACCGGGACTAGCGGCAATGAGCAGTTCTTC
.	TRBV5-1	TRBJ2-2	.	CASSLGPGAGHTGELFF	TGCGCCAGCAGCTTGGGGCCGGGAGCGGGTCACACCGGGGAGCTGTTTTTT
TRBD1	TRBV7-7	TRBJ1-5	.	CASSVDRSPSSNQPQHF	TGTGCTAGCAGCGTGGACAGGTCCCCCTCTAGCAATCAGCCCCAGCATTTT
TRBD1	TRBV18	TRBJ1-1	.	CASSPFPGQQNTEAFF	TGTGCCAGTTCCCCATTTCCGGGACAGCAGAACACTGAAGCTTTCTTT
.	TRBV2	TRBJ1-2	.	CARRTDGYTF	TGTGCCAGACGGACAGATGGCTACACCTTC
TRBD2	TRBV4-1	TRBJ2-7	.	CASSHPLAGSDYEQYF	TGCGCCAGCAGCCACCCGCTAGCGGGATCGGACTACGAGCAGTACTTC
.	TRBV29-1	TRBJ2-1	.	CSVDMGLYNEQFF	TGCAGCGTTGACATGGGCCTCTACAATGAGCAGTTCTTC
TRBD1	TRBV27	TRBJ1-2	.	CASSRRQGESYGYTF	TGTGCCAGCAGTAGACGACAGGGGGAATCTTATGGCTACACCTTC
TRBD2	TRBV5-1	TRBJ2-7	.	CASSLDPGGPDEQYF	TGCGCCAGCAGCTTGGACCCGGGAGGGCCCGACGAGCAGTACTTC
.	TRBV7-2	TRBJ1-2	.	CASSLVGSGTFDYTF	TGTGCCAGCAGCTTAGTAGGTTCAGGGACCTTCGACTACACCTTC
.	TRBV9	TRBJ1-2	.	CASSVRGASGYTF	TGTGCCAGCAGCGTAAGGGGGGCTTCTGGCTACACCTTC
TRBD1	TRBV6-1	TRBJ1-5	.	CASSRQGGNQPQHF	TGTGCCAGCAGTCGACAGGGAGGCAATCAGCCCCAGCATTTT
TRBD2	TRBV6-5	TRBJ2-5	.	CASRKAGGQETQYF	TGTGCCAGCAGGAAAGCGGGAGGGCAAGAGACCCAGTACTTC
.	TRBV11-2	TRBJ1-1	.	CASSVGLKAFF	TGTGCCAGCAGCGTGGGCCTTAAAGCTTTCTTT
TRBD2	TRBV5-1	TRBJ2-1	.	CASWRGTSGRGNNEQFF	TGCGCCAGCTGGCGGGGGACTAGCGGGAGAGGGAACAATGAGCAGTTCTTC
TRBD2	TRBV29-1	TRBJ2-7	.	CSASAVAGGPSEQYF	TGCAGCGCCTCGGCGGTAGCGGGAGGGCCTTCCGAGCAGTACTTC
TRBD2	TRBV6-1	TRBJ2-1	.	CASSEGTSGRGNEQFF	TGTGCCAGCAGTGAGGGGACTAGCGGGAGAGGCAATGAGCAGTTCTTC
TRBD2	TRBV19	TRBJ2-1	.	CASSTGTSGLEGEQFF	TGTGCCAGTAGTACCGGGACTAGCGGGTTAGAGGGTGAGCAGTTCTTC
TRBD2	TRBV6-4	TRBJ2-1	.	CASSERGGSYNEQFF	TGTGCCAGCAGTGAGCGGGGGGGCTCCTACAATGAGCAGTTCTTC
.	TRBV19	TRBJ1-3	few	CASTFRTSGNTIYF	TGTGCCAGTACCTTCAGGACGTCTGGAAACACCATATATTTT
TRBD2	TRBV7-3	TRBJ2-1	.	CASSLGLASYNEQFF	TGTGCCAGCAGCCTCGGACTAGCGAGCTACAATGAGCAGTTCTTC
.	TRBV5-4	TRBJ2-1	.	CASTTGISYNEQFF	TGTGCCAGCACCACAGGGATCTCCTACAATGAGCAGTTCTTC
TRBD2	TRBV30	TRBJ2-7	.	CAWSVGLAGYEQYF	TGTGCCTGGAGTGTCGGTCTAGCGGGCTACGAGCAGTACTTC
TRBD2	TRBV6-4	TRBJ2-7	medium-sized	CASSDGTSGSYEQYF	TGTGCCAGCAGTGACGGGACTAGCGGCTCCTACGAGCAGTACTTC
.	TRBV5-1	TRBJ2-7	.	CASSLVGYEQYF	TGCGCCAGCAGCTTGGTGGGGTACGAGCAGTACTTC
.	TRBV6-6	TRBJ1-1	once	CASMGTEAFF	TGTGCCAGCATGGGTACTGAAGCTTTCTTT
TRBD2	TRBV29-1	TRBJ2-7	.	CSVLTSANWEQYF	TGCAGCGTATTGACTAGCGCGAATTGGGAGCAGTACTTC
.	TRBV19	TRBJ2-5	few	CASGGFGETQYF	TGTGCCAGCGGAGGGTTCGGGGAGACCCAGTACTTC
TRBD2	TRBV7-9	TRBJ2-2	.	CASSLARGLAVNTGELFF	TGTGCCAGCAGCTTAGCGCGAGGACTAGCGGTGAACACCGGGGAGCTGTTTTTT
TRBD1	TRBV30	TRBJ1-4	.	CAWSVFGTGADEKLFF	TGTGCCTGGAGTGTTTTTGGGACAGGGGCAGATGAAAAACTGTTTTTT
.	TRBV5-6	TRBJ2-1	.	CASSLTGTEFRNEQFF	TGTGCCAGCAGCCTTACAGGGACGGAGTTTAGGAATGAGCAGTTCTTC
.	TRBV6-5	TRBJ2-7	few	CASRRDSGGPNEQYF	TGTGCCAGCAGAAGGGACTCCGGAGGTCCGAACGAGCAGTACTTC
.	TRBV5-1	TRBJ2-7	.	CASSLGDSFQYEQYF	TGCGCCAGCAGCTTGGGCGACAGTTTTCAATACGAGCAGTACTTC
TRBD1	TRBV30	TRBJ1-2	.	CAWTVRTGNYGYTF	TGTGCCTGGACGGTCCGGACAGGGAACTATGGCTACACCTTC
TRBD1	TRBV30	TRBJ2-7	.	CAWGTGGNEQYF	TGTGCCTGGGGAACAGGGGGTAATGAGCAGTACTTC
.	TRBV28	TRBJ2-1	.	CASSRLGEQFF	TGTGCCAGCAGCCGCTTAGGGGAGCAGTTCTTC
.	TRBV7-9	TRBJ2-6	once	CASIASGSGANVLTF	TGTGCCAGCATCGCCTCAGGGTCTGGGGCCAACGTCCTGACTTTC
.	TRBV5-1	TRBJ1-2	.	CASSNPTVLRGYTF	TGCGCCAGCAGCAACCCGACCGTCCTTAGGGGCTACACCTTC